The source of this T cell receptor beta chain is a study of OX40 agonist ivuxolimab in advanced cancers. Study background: Every 2 weeks, patients received ivuxolimab intravenously, dosed at 0.01 to 10 mg/kg.

Details on this clone: The antigen is unknown.

Some clones are missing from TCRdb's copy, which holds only in-frame ones; the method was immunoSEQ multiplex PCR. Here the sample spans nearly 80,000 clones, almost 85% being singletons. CDR3 length: 13 amino acids. Trimming stripped 3 bases from V and 6 bases from J, with 10 bases between. CDR1 and CDR2 from the germline V gene are KGHSH and LQKENI. Study results and limitations: Antigen specificity was not determined for the expanded peripheral T cells. Near-lowest levels of clonal expansion characterized partial responders at 0.1-3.0 mg/kg.

This clonotype was obtained from an adult with an advanced solid tumor such as melanoma, head and neck, liver or kidney cancer. The chain is built from TRBV18 and TRBJ2-3; perhaps D is TRBD1 or TRBD2 (5 bases each). The input for sequencing was CD4+ or CD8+ T cells sorted from blood, taken in a trial of the OX40 agonist ivuxolimab. CDR3 protein: CASSPGPRDTQYF. CDR3 bases: TGTGCCAGCTCACCGGGACCGAGGGATACGCAGTATTTT.